One T cell receptor (beta chain) is described in this entry. Seattle researchers signed up patients amid active infection and tracked them longitudinally. This entry belongs to a study of blood T cell repertoires in COVID-19. For the study at large: Samples representing acute and convalescent COVID-19 were sourced from the United States, Italy and Spain. Sources were T cells, B-cell-depleted T cells, or PBMCs; the material itself was cDNA or gDNA.

Trimming removed 5 bases at V and 7 bases at J, with 17 bases between. The CDR3 contains 14 residues. The germline V gene has CDR1 MNHEY and CDR2 SMNVEV (reference sequence). In the original processing: Counts of nucleated cells, estimated from reference gene primer amplification, were obtained. Sequencing was performed with immunoSEQ multiplex PCR; in TCRdb, only in-frame clones are kept and a portion is missing. For V, J and clone size, that table is used; D and trimming come from the DNA. The table lists about 180,000 clones, roughly 83% of them singletons. The sequence derives from a woman aged 35 to 49 with COVID-19, enrolled during active disease. The V and J genes are TRBV27 and TRBJ2-5; D possibly corresponds to TRBD1 (6 bases). Sequencing was done on a sample of peripheral blood. The chain's CDR3 is CASSIQGRSGTQYF. The CDR3 DNA sequence: TGTGCCAGCAGTATACAGGGTCGTTCGGGGACCCAGTACTTC.